The 5 T cell receptor beta chains in this list originate from one sample, sequenced in a study of T cell responses to AZD1222 COVID-19 vaccine. This table comes from immunoSEQ multiplex PCR, and its TCRdb copy is limited to in-frame clones, with some not included. The sample lists roughly 150,000 clones; 90% were seen once. Specimen: peripheral blood, collected 28 days after the second AZD1222 dose. All receptors derive from an adult who received the AZD1222 COVID-19 vaccine.

V gene TRBV6-5 combines with J gene TRBJ2-7, with D perhaps matching TRBD1 (6 bases). The CDR3 loop spans 15 amino acids. Trimming cost V 7 bases and J 5 bases, with 21 bases left between them. Germline CDR1 and CDR2: MNHEY and SVGAGI. The CDR3 is CASKKKQGGQDEQYF. In DNA form, the CDR3 reads TGTGCCAGCAAGAAAAAACAGGGTGGGCAGGACGAGCAGTACTTC.

The chain couples TRBV13 to TRBJ1-3; D gene uncertain. The length of the CDR3 is 13 residues. Germline-derived CDR1 and CDR2 are PRHDT and FYEKMQ (reference sequence). Trimming cost V 5 bases and J 7 bases, with 12 bases left between them. CDR3 coding DNA: TGTGCCAGCAGCCTCTCCGCCGCCAACACCATATATTTT. Its translation is CASSLSAANTIYF. Filled out from reference TRBV13 and TRBJ1-3, the complete variable domain reads AAGVIQSPRHLIKEKRETATLKCYPIPRHDTVYWYQQGPGQDPQFLISFYEKMQSDKGSIPDRFSAQQFSDYHSELNMSSLELGDSALYFCASSLSAANTIYFGEGSWLTVV.

The chain links TRBV6-2 or TRBV6-3 to TRBJ2-3; 7 positions agree with TRBD2. This CDR3 region has 17 residues. V gave up 2 bases and J gave up 3 bases; unmatched junction bases: 11. CDR1 is MNHEY and CDR2 is SVGEGT in the germline V gene. The CDR3 loop reads CASSYPPRGEGTDTQYF. The CDR3 DNA follows: TGTGCCAGCAGTTACCCCCCCCGGGGGGAAGGGACAGATACGCAGTATTTT.

The chain employs TRBV4-2 and TRBJ2-7; TRBD1 matches 9 bases. CDR1 is LGHNA, CDR2 YNFKEQ, per germline. J was trimmed by 2 bases and V by 6 bases; bases with no gene match: 8. The length of the CDR3 is 15 residues. CDR3 sequence (DNA): TGTGCCAGCAGTCCTAACTACAGGGGGCCCTACGAGCAGTACTTC. As protein: CASSPNYRGPYEQYF.

The V and J genes are TRBV7-8 and TRBJ1-3; 7 bases are shared with TRBD1. After removal of 0 bases from V and 0 bases from J, the junction contained 14 bases not matched to a gene. Germline V gene data show CDR1 as SGHVS and CDR2 as FQNEAQ. CDR3 length: 20 residues. The chain's CDR3 is CASSLAPWTGFINSGNTIYF. CDR3 DNA sequence: TGTGCCAGCAGCTTAGCGCCATGGACAGGCTTCATAAACTCTGGAAACACCATATATTTT.